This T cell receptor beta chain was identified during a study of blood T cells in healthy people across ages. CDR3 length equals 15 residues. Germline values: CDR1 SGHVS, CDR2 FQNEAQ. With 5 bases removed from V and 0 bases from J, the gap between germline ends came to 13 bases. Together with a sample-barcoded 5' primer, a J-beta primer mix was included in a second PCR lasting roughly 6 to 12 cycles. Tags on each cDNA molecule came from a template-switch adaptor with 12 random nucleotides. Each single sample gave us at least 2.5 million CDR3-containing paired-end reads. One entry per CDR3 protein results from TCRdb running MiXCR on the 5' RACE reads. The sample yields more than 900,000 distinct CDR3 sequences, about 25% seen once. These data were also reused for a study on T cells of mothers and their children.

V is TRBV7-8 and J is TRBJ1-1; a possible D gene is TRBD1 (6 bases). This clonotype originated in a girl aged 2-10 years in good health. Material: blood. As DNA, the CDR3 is TGTGCCAGCAGCCCCTACAGGGTGGTGAACACTGAAGCTTTCTTT. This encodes CASSPYRVVNTEAFF.